This T cell receptor beta chain derives from a study of low-dose radiotherapy and immunotherapy resistance in tumors (dated by TCRdb to between 2022 and 2023). In the study overall: In Cohort 1, each fraction delivered 0.5 Gy every 2 weeks, and the prescribed total PTV dose was 6.5 Gy. Patients in Cohort 2 were given 1 Gy per fraction every two weeks, for a total of 13 Gy across 26 weeks. Patients took aspirin 300 mg orally once daily for four cycles, starting on cycle 1 day 1. Cyclophosphamide 200 mg/m2 was administered intravenously every two weeks, one day before each radiation and immunotherapy administration. Patients were given nivolumab as a 240 mg flat dose every two weeks and ipilimumab at 1 mg/kg every six weeks, with both drugs delivered intravenously. The translational analysis covered eight patients: three from the first dose cohort and the first five from the second dose cohort. Randomization of trial participants into treatment groups was not performed.

Reads for this sample came from an Illumina HiSeq 2500. Superscript III and a set of TRAV- and TRBV-specific primers were used to synthesize first-strand cDNA, so that both TCRalpha and TCRbeta chains were covered. TCRs were amplified with Phusion for around 19 PCR cycles, with a constant-region primer paired with the adapter attached to the V primers. Amplification of the isolated mRNA was done with the MessageAmp II aRNA Amplification Kit, which involved a roughly 17-hour in vitro transcription at 37 degrees C. mRNA for TCR sequencing was isolated with the Dynabeads mRNA DIRECT Purification Kit. Indexed Illumina adapters were added in a second Phusion PCR of roughly 25 cycles, and the PCR products were purified with AMPure XP beads. In the source study's methods: Using custom Perl scripts, TCR sequences that encoded the same protein were pooled, out-of-frame sequences were dropped, and the abundance of each clonotype was calculated. Any TCR sequence supported by only a single read was excluded from analysis. The metrics used to describe the repertoires included Shannon entropy, Gini index, clonality, richness, and the frequency of TCRs shared between repertoires. Starting from the raw public reads, TCRdb applied fastp trimming at Q25, assembled clones with MiXCR and retained in-frame beta chains. Rows matching on CDR3 protein sequence are summarized as one entry with the most common DNA and genes. TCRdb, not the original authors, processed these V and J calls. Recorded for this sample are around 100,000 distinct CDR3 sequences; 20% of them occurred a single time. The top ten constitute roughly 13% of the sample.

The germline V gene provides CDR1 SGHVS and CDR2 FNYEAQ. The CDR3 spans 15 residues, from the cysteine through the phenylalanine. Only the CDR3 DNA is retained, 45 bases long and in frame from the first base. Trimming costs V 4 bases and J 6 bases, and their ends lie 19 bases apart. Read against the paper, the sample's time point label means: after trial treatment. Taken with the paper, the label for treatment or condition translates to: LDRT plus nivolumab, ipilimumab, low-dose cyclophosphamide and aspirin (RACIN trial). The donors came from RACIN, which was a single-arm phase I dose-escalation trial that paired nivolumab and ipilimumab with aspirin, low-dose cyclophosphamide and low-dose radiotherapy. Patients were eligible if they had advanced solid tumors that were TIL-negative. At least ten counts were recorded for this clonotype. Its antigen target is currently unknown. It has no much larger one-base neighbor in the sample; base qualities were not kept.

The sequence derives from a female donor with ovarian cancer. The chain is made from TRBV7-6 and TRBJ2-7; there is no confident call for the D gene. The sample consisted of PBMCs, taken after low-dose radiotherapy plus immunotherapy. The CDR3 in this case is CASSSNPLVLAEQYF. The nucleotide sequence reads TGTGCCAGCAGCTCAAATCCCCTGGTTCTCGCCGAGCAGTACTTC. This CDR3, with the reference TRBV7-6 and TRBJ2-7 proteins standing in past its ends, gives the full variable domain GAGVSQSPRYKVTKRGQDVALRCDPISGHVSLYWYRQALGQGPEFLTYFNYEAQQDKSGLPNDRFSAERPEGSISTLTIQRTEQRDSAMYRCASSSNPLVLAEQYFGPGTRLTVT.